The sequence of this TCR beta chain was determined in a study of T cell changes during pregnancy in multiple sclerosis. TCRdb's table, derived via immunoSEQ multiplex PCR, lists solely in-frame clones and lacks some. The sample consists of around 57,000 clones, about nine tenths of them appearing once. This clone was counted between two and nine times. This TCR was sampled from a female donor in good health, enrolled as a control in a pregnancy study. Sequenced material: peripheral blood, taken after pregnancy.

In DNA, the CDR3 is TGTGCCAGCAGCCTAGGACTAGCGGGGGCCACCGGGGAGCTGTTTTTT. Residues: CASSLGLAGATGELFF. The chain employs TRBV7-3 and TRBJ2-2; 13 bases agree with TRBD2. V was pared by 5 bases and J by 4 bases, with 4 bases of the junction left unmatched. Looked up from germline, CDR1 is SGHTA and CDR2 is FQGTGA. The length of the CDR3 is 16 residues.